The 22 T cell receptor beta chains below were found in one sample sequenced in a study of T-cell reconstitution after alpha-beta-depleted transplantation in children. TCRbeta library construction was performed incorporating unique molecular identifiers. TCRdb analysed the PCR reads with MiXCR anew, one entry per CDR3 protein. The sample carries hundreds of thousands of distinct CDR3 sequences, approximately 20% recorded once. This sample comprised PBMCs from the stem cell graft donor, obtained from the stem cell graft. These receptors all stem from a human donor who donated a stem cell graft to a child with acute lymphoblastic leukemia.

This clonotype was seen only a few times. V and J are TRBV20-1 and TRBJ2-1, with 8 bases lining up with TRBD2. The CDR3 has 14 residues. V gave up 5 bases and J gave up 5 bases; unmatched junction bases: 8. Germline V lookup: CDR1 DFQATT, CDR2 SNEGSKA (reference sequence). The CDR3 loop is CSALTRLANNEQFF. In DNA form, the CDR3 reads TGCAGTGCTCTCACTAGACTAGCGAACAATGAGCAGTTCTTC.

The gene calls are TRBV18 and TRBJ2-4; no clear D gene. CDR1 and CDR2 (germline): KGHSH, LQKENI. CDR3 length: 16 residues. Trimming took off 3 bases at V and 0 bases at J, with 12 bases between the two ends. CDR3 bases: TGTGCCAGCTCACCCAATAAAGAACTAGCCAAAAACATTCAGTACTTC. Translation gives CASSPNKELAKNIQYF.

This clonotype occurred a few times. The rearrangement joins TRBV4-2 to TRBJ2-3; 11 nucleotides agree with TRBD2. CDR1 LGHNA and CDR2 YNFKEQ come from the germline V gene. The CDR3 totals 16 residues. V dropped 5 bases and J dropped 4; count of bases not matched to a gene: 8. CDR3 loop: CASSRTLAGEADTQYF. Here the CDR3 DNA reads TGTGCCAGCAGCAGAACACTAGCGGGAGAGGCAGATACGCAGTATTTT.

V usage is TRBV9 and J usage is TRBJ2-5; tentative D call: TRBD1 (5 bases). The CDR3 extends over 15 amino acids. The germline V gene has CDR1 SGDLS and CDR2 YYNGEE. Trimming took off 3 bases at V and 5 bases at J, with 17 bases between the two ends. CDR3 nucleotide sequence: TGTGCCAGCAGCGGCTTCGGACAAACGGGCGAGACCCAGTACTTC. Residues: CASSGFGQTGETQYF.

The V gene is TRBV3-1, the J gene TRBJ2-3; no clear D gene. The length of the CDR3 is 17 residues. V was trimmed by 0 bases and J by 0 bases, leaving 13 bases between them. CDR1 and CDR2 from the germline V gene are LGHDT and YNNKEL (reference sequence). The DNA of the CDR3 is TGTGCCAGCAGCCAAGATGATGACGTCCCTAGCACAGATACGCAGTATTTT. Translating it yields CASSQDDDVPSTDTQYF.

This clonotype was recorded a few times. V usage is TRBV6-1 and J usage is TRBJ1-1; 7 bases align to TRBD1. J lost 5 bases, V lost 6 bases, and 6 bases had no gene match. Germline V lookup: CDR1 MNHNS, CDR2 SASEGT. CDR3 length equals 13 residues. CDR3 DNA sequence: TGTGCCAGCAGAAACAGGGGCTTGACTGAAGCTTTCTTT. This codes for CASRNRGLTEAFF.

This clonotype was seen a handful of times. V is TRBV7-8 and J is TRBJ2-7; 7 nucleotides line up with TRBD1. The J segment lost 5 bases and the V segment lost 5 bases, leaving 12 bases of the junction unmatched. The CDR3 sequence is 15 residues long. Germline V CDR1 and CDR2: SGHVS, FQNEAQ. This CDR3 reads CASSPLVRQGDEQYF. CDR3 nucleotide sequence: TGTGCCAGCAGCCCCCTCGTTAGGCAGGGGGACGAGCAGTACTTC. Supplemented by reference TRBV7-8 and TRBJ2-7, the full variable domain reads GAGVSQSPRYKVAKRGQDVALRCDPISGHVSLFWYQQALGQGPEFLTYFQNEAQLDKSGLPSDRFFAERPEGSVSTLKIQRTQQEDSAVYLCASSPLVRQGDEQYFGPGTRLTVT.

This clonotype was seen a few times. The V call is TRBV6-5, the J call TRBJ1-3; D uncertain. The germline CDR1 and CDR2 sequences are MNHEY and SVGAGI. The CDR3 consists of 15 residues. The V end lost 2 bases, the J end lost 4 bases, and 12 bases lay between the germline ends. CDR3 sequence (DNA): TGTGCCAGCAGTTACGGGGTTCAGCGAGGAAACACCATATATTTT. Protein sequence: CASSYGVQRGNTIYF.

The chain has TRBV12-3 or TRBV12-4 and TRBJ1-1, with 7 bases aligning to TRBD1. The CDR3 consists of 14 residues. After removal of 5 bases from V and 7 bases from J, the junction contained 10 bases not matched to a gene. CDR3 in amino acids: CASSPPDRLVEAFF. The DNA of the CDR3 is TGTGCCAGCAGTCCCCCGGACAGGCTAGTTGAAGCTTTCTTT.

This clonotype was seen a handful of times. The V call is TRBV7-2, the J call TRBJ2-3; D is perhaps TRBD1 or TRBD2 (5 bases each). Germline V gene data show CDR1 as SGHTA and CDR2 as FQGNSA. V lost 0 bases and J 1 base, leaving 8 bases between the germline ends. The CDR3 runs to 15 residues. In DNA form, the CDR3 reads TGTGCCAGCAGCTTAGCTTGGGACGGCACAGATACGCAGTATTTT. This sequence encodes CASSLAWDGTDTQYF.

This chain joins TRBV7-4 and TRBJ2-5, with 11 bases that match TRBD2. Germline trimming cut 4 bases from V and 0 bases from J; bases unmatched to any gene: 16. The CDR3 is made up of 20 amino acids. Looked up from germline, CDR1 is SGHVT and CDR2 is SQSDAQ. In DNA form, the CDR3 reads TGTGCCAGCAGCTGCGCACTAGCGGGAGTACCCGCCAGGTACCAAGAGACCCAGTACTTC. It translates to CASSCALAGVPARYQETQYF.

The V gene is TRBV7-9, the J gene TRBJ2-7; 11 bases match TRBD2. Germline V gene data show CDR1 as SEHNR and CDR2 as FQNEAQ (reference sequence). The CDR3 is 14 residues long. The junction had 6 bases not matched to a gene; V was cut back by 5 bases and J by 6 bases. The CDR3 nucleotides read TGTGCCAGCAGCCCCCTAGCGGGAGGCGCCGAGCAGTACTTC. It yields the protein CASSPLAGGAEQYF.

The chain recombines TRBV19 with TRBJ1-5; 9 bases are shared with TRBD1. The V and J ends lost 4 bases and 5 bases, in that order; junction bases with no gene match: 12. CDR3 length equals 17 residues. Germline CDR1 reads LNHDA; CDR2 reads SQIVND (reference sequence). CDR3 residues: CASSTGTGTPPDQPQHF. CDR3 nucleotides: TGTGCCAGTAGTACCGGGACAGGGACCCCTCCCGATCAGCCCCAGCATTTT.

This clonotype was observed a handful of times. V gene TRBV5-1 combines with J gene TRBJ1-2; D gene ambiguous. The CDR3 totals 12 residues. The germline gives CDR1 SGHRS, CDR2 YFSETQ. V was pared by 7 bases and J by 4 bases, with 11 bases between. The CDR3 DNA follows: TGCGCCAGCGCTAAGGCAGGCTATGGCTACACCTTC. Protein product: CASAKAGYGYTF. Supplemented by reference TRBV5-1 and TRBJ1-2, the full variable domain reads KAGVTQTPRYLIKTRGQQVTLSCSPISGHRSVSWYQQTPGQGLQFLFEYFSETQRNKGNFPGRFSGRQFSNSRSEMNVSTLELGDSALYLCASAKAGYGYTFGSGTRLTVV.

The rearrangement joins TRBV4-1 to TRBJ2-7; weak D call: TRBD2 (5 bases). This CDR3 is 15 amino acids long. V dropped 4 bases and J dropped 7 bases, with 20 bases sitting between them. Germline loops: CDR1 MGHRA, CDR2 YSYEKL. The DNA for the CDR3 is TGCGCCAGCAGCCCCCGAGGCGGGCTACAAGGGGAGCAGTACTTC. Protein sequence: CASSPRGGLQGEQYF.

This clonotype was seen at least ten times. This chain connects TRBV5-1 to TRBJ1-1; the D gene is possibly TRBD1 (5 bases). The CDR3 covers 14 residues. V gave up 0 bases and J gave up 1 base, with 7 bases separating them. CDR1 SGHRS and CDR2 YFSETQ come from the germline V gene. The CDR3 nucleotides are TGCGCCAGCAGCTTGGAAGGGGCGAACACTGAAGCTTTCTTT. Translated: CASSLEGANTEAFF.

The rearrangement uses TRBV5-1 and TRBJ2-5; a weak D match, TRBD2 (5 bases). Trimming stripped 3 bases from V and 1 base from J, with 22 bases between. This CDR3 has 18 residues. The germline gives CDR1 SGHRS, CDR2 YFSETQ. Here the CDR3 DNA reads TGCGCCAGCAGCTCGGACCCAAGAGAGGGCGCCTCCCAAGAGACCCAGTACTTC. This translates into CASSSDPREGASQETQYF.

This chain uses TRBV27 with TRBJ2-2; 7 bases agree with TRBD1. CDR1 and CDR2 from the germline V gene are MNHEY and SMNVEV (reference sequence). V lost 8 bases and J lost 4; bases outside the gene matches: 16. CDR3 size: 17 residues. The chain's CDR3 is CASRFSPRTGVTGELFF. For the CDR3, the DNA is TGTGCCAGCCGCTTTTCTCCTAGGACAGGCGTCACCGGGGAGCTGTTTTTT.

In this sample, this clonotype turned up a few times. The chain recombines TRBV12-3 or TRBV12-4 with TRBJ1-1; 8 bases fit TRBD1. The CDR3 has 14 residues. V was pared by 8 bases and J by 3 bases, with 8 bases of the junction left unmatched. CDR3 protein: CASGPQGADTEAFF. The CDR3 DNA reads as TGTGCCAGCGGCCCCCAGGGGGCCGACACTGAAGCTTTCTTT.

The V and J genes are TRBV5-1 and TRBJ1-5; no firm D call. V gave up 0 bases and J gave up 4 bases, with 14 bases separating them. Germline assignment: CDR1 SGHRS and CDR2 YFSETQ. The CDR3 contains 16 residues. Written as DNA, the CDR3 is TGCGCCAGCAGCTTGGCGGTCTACCCCACAAATCAGCCCCAGCATTTT. It specifies CASSLAVYPTNQPQHF.

The gene calls are TRBV6-5 and TRBJ2-2; D unresolved. Germline assignment: CDR1 MNHEY and CDR2 SVGAGI. The length of the CDR3 is 16 residues. V lost 5 bases to trimming and J lost 0 bases, with 13 bases between them. The CDR3 spells CASSTRDPPNTGELFF. CDR3 in DNA: TGTGCCAGCAGTACCCGAGACCCGCCGAACACCGGGGAGCTGTTTTTT.

This clonotype was seen only a few times. This chain connects TRBV12-3 or TRBV12-4 to TRBJ2-3, with D possibly being TRBD1 (5 bases). The ends were cut back, 6 bases at V and 2 bases at J, with 9 bases in the middle. This CDR3 spans 13 amino acids. This CDR3 reads CASSRQLTDTQYF. CDR3 sequence (DNA): TGTGCCAGCAGCCGACAGCTCACAGATACGCAGTATTTT.